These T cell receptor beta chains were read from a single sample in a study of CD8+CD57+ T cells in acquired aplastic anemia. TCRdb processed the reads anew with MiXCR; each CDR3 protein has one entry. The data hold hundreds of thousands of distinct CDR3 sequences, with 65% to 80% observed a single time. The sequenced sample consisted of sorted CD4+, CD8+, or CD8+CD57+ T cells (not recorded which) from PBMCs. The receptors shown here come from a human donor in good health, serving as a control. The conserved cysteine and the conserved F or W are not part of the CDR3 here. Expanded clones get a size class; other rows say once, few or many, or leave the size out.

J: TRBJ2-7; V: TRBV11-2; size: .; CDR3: ASVDEETRDDEQY
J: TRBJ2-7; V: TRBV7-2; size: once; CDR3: ASRRNTGATYEQY
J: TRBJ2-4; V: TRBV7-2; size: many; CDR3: ASSVPGVGVAKNIQY
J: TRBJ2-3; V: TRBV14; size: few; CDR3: ASSQVVNTQY
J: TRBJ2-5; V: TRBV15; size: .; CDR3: ATSSLGRELAQY
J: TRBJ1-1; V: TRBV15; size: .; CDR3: ATSRVGTGWSEAF
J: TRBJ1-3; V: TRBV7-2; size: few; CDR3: ASSLDEPPRD
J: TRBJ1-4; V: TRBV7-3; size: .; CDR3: ASSLQVNTEALLF
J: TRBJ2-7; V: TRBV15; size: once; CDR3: ASSCSPGVYEEN
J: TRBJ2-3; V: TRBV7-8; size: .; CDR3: ASSLRTSGADTQY
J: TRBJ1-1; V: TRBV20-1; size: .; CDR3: SATRGGRWKIGAF
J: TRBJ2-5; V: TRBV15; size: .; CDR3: ATSINRVGETQY
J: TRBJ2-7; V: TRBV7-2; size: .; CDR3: ASSLKGSQPQQY
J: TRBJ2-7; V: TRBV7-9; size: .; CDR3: ASSIKGTGADEQY
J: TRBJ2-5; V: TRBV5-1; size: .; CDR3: ASSTQGKETQY
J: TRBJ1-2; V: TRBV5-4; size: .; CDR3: ASSLQGVDGYT
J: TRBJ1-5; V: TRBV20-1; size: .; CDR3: SAREADGGSQPQH
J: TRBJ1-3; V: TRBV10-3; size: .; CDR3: ASSAGGNGNTKY
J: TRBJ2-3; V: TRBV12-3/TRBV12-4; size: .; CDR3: ASSEVRGATDTQY
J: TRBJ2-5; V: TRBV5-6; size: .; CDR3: ASSLKATQY
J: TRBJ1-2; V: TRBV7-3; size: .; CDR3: AASSQTSVYFCAIKGQGNGYT
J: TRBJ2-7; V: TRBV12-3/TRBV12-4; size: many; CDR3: ASRFTDIIEQY
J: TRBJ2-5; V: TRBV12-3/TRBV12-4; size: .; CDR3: ASTRGAQETQY